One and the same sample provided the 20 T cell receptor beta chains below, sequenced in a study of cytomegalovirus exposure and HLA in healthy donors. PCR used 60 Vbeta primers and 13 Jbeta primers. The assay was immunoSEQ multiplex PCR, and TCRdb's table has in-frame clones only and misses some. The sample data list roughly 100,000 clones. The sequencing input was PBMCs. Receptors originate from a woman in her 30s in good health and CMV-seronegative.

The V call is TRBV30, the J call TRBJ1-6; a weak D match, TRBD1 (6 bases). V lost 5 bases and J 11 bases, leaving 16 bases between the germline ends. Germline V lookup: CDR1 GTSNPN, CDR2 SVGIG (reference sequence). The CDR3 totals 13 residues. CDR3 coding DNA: TGTGCCTGGGGGCGAGGGGGAGGGACACCCCTCCACTTT. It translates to CAWGRGGGTPLHF.

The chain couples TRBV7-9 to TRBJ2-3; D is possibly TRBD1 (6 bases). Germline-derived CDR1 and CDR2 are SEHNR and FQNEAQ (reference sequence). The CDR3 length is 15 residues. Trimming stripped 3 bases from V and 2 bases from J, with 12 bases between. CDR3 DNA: TGTGCCAGCAGCTTCAGGGGTAGGGCCACAGATACGCAGTATTTT. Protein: CASSFRGRATDTQYF.

In nucleotides, the CDR3 is TGTGCCAGCAGGGAAAAGCGGGGGGGCGGGGAGACCCAGTACTTC. Translating it yields CASREKRGGGETQYF. This sequence joins TRBV28 and TRBJ2-5, with TRBD2 matching 10 bases. CDR1 and CDR2 (germline): MDHEN, SYDVKM. The CDR3 has 15 amino acids. With 6 bases clipped from V and 5 bases from J, the junction kept 9 bases outside the gene matches.

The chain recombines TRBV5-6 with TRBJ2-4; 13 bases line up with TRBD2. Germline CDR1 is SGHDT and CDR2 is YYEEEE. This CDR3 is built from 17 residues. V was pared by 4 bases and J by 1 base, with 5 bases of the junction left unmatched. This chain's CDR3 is CASSPGTSGVAKNIQYF. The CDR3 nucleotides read TGTGCCAGCAGCCCTGGGACTAGCGGGGTGGCCAAAAACATTCAGTACTTC.

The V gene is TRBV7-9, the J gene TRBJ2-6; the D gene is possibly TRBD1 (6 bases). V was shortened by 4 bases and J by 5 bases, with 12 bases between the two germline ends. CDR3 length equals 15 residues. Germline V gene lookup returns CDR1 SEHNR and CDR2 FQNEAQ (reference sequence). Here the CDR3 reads CASSSQGNRANVLTF. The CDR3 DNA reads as TGTGCCAGCAGCTCCCAGGGGAATAGGGCCAACGTCCTGACTTTC.

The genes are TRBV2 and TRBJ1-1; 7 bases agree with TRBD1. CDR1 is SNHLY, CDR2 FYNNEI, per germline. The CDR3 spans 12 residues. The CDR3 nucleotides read TGTGCTACTCTCCAGGGGGAGTTGGAAGCTTTCTTT. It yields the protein CATLQGELEAFF.

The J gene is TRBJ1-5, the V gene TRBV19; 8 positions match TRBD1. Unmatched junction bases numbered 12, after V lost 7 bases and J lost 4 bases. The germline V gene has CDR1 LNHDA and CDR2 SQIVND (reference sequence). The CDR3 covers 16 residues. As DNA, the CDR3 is TGTGCCAGTATCATGCGGGGGACAGGTGGGAATCAGCCCCAGCATTTT. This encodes CASIMRGTGGNQPQHF.

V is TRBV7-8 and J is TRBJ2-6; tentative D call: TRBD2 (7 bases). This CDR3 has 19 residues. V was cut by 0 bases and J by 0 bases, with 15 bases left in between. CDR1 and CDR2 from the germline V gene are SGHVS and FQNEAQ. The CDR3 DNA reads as TGTGCCAGCAGCTTAGCCCGAGGGGGAGGGTACTCTGGGGCCAACGTCCTGACTTTC. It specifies CASSLARGGGYSGANVLTF.

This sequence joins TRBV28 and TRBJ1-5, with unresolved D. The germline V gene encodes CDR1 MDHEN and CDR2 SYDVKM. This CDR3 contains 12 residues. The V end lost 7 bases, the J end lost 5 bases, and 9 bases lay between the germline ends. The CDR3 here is CASTRDYQPQHF. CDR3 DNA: TGTGCCAGCACCCGGGATTATCAGCCCCAGCATTTT.

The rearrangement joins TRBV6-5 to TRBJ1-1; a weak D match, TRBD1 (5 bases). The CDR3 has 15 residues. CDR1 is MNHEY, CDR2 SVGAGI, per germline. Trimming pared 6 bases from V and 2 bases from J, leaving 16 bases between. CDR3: CASRAADRRNTEAFF. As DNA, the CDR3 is TGTGCCAGCAGGGCGGCCGACAGACGTAACACTGAAGCTTTCTTT.

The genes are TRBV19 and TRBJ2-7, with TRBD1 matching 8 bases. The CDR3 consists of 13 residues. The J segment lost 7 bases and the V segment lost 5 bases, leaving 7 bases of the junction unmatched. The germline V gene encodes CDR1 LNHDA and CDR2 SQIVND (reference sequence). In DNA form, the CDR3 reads TGTGCCAGTAGTCACAGGGGGGTAGGAGAGCAGTACTTC. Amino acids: CASSHRGVGEQYF.

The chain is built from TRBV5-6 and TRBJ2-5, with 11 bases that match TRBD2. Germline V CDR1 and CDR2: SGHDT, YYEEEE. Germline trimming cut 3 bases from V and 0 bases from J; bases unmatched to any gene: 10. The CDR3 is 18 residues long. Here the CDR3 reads CASSWVTSGTMYQETQYF. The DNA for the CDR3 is TGTGCCAGCAGCTGGGTGACTAGCGGGACGATGTACCAAGAGACCCAGTACTTC.

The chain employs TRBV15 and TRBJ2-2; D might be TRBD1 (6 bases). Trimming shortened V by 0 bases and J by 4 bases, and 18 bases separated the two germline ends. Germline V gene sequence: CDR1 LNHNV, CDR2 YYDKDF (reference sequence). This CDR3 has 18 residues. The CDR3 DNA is TGTGCCACCAGCAGAGACCCCGCCCACAGGGTTTTCACCGGGGAGCTGTTTTTT. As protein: CATSRDPAHRVFTGELFF. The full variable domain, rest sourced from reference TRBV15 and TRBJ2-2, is DAMVIQNPRYQVTQFGKPVTLSCSQTLNHNVMYWYQQKSSQAPKLLFHYYDKDFNNEADTPDNFQSRRPNTSFCFLDIRSPGLGDTAMYLCATSRDPAHRVFTGELFFGEGSRLTVL.

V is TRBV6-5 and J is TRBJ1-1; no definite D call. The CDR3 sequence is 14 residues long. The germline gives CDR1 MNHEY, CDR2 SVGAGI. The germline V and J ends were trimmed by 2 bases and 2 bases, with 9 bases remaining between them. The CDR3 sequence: CASSYRQANTEAFF. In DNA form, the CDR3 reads TGTGCCAGCAGTTACCGGCAGGCCAACACTGAAGCTTTCTTT.

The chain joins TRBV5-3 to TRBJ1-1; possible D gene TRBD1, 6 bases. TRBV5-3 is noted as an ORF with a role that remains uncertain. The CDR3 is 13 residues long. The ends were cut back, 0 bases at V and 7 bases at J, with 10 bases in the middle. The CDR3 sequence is CARSLGGGHEAFF. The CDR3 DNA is TGTGCCAGAAGCTTGGGGGGGGGACATGAAGCTTTCTTT.

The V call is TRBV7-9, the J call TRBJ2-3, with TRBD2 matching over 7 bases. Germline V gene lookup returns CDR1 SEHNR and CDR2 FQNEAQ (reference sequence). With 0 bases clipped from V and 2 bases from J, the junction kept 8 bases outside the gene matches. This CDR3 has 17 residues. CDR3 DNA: TGTGCCAGCAGCTTAGCGGGCCTAGCGGACTACACAGATACGCAGTATTTT. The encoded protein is CASSLAGLADYTDTQYF.

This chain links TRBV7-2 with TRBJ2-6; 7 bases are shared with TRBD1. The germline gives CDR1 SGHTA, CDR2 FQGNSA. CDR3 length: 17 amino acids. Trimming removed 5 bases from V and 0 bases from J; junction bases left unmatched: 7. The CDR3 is CASSLLTGSSGANVLTF. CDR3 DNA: TGTGCCAGCAGCCTCCTGACAGGGTCCTCTGGGGCCAACGTCCTGACTTTC.

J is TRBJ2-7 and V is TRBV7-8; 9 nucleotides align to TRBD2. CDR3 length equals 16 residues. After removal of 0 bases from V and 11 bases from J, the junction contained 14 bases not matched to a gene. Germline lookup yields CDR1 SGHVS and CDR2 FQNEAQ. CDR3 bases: TGTGCCAGCAGCTTAGCGGGCGGGGGGGCCGTTTTTATCGAGTACTTC. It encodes CASSLAGGGAVFIEYF.

CDR3 residues: CASSHPWGERNTEAFF. DNA of the CDR3: TGTGCCAGCAGTCACCCGTGGGGGGAACGGAACACTGAAGCTTTCTTT. The chain uses TRBV28 and TRBJ1-1; maybe TRBD1 (5 bases). CDR1 MDHEN and CDR2 SYDVKM come from the germline V gene. CDR3 length: 16 residues. The V gene lost 5 bases and the J gene lost 1 base, with 17 bases spanning the gap.

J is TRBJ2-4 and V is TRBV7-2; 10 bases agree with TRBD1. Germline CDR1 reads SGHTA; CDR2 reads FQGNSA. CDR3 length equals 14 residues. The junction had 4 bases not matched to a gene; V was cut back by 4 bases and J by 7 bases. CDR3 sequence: CASSSRDRGNIQYF. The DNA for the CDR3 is TGTGCCAGCAGCTCCCGGGACAGGGGCAACATTCAGTACTTC.